This entry lists 10 T cell receptor beta chains sequenced from one sample in a study of neurological immune-mediated disorders. TCRdb re-derived calls from the 5' RACE reads in MiXCR, one entry per CDR3 protein. The sample consists of roughly 100,000 distinct CDR3 sequences, roughly 3.5% of them appearing once. Sequenced: PBMCs. These receptors came from a woman younger than 35 with multiple sclerosis.

This clonotype was found many times. CDR3 region: CASSQVPVGEGAEAFF. DNA for the CDR3: TGTGCCAGCAGCCAAGTTCCCGTGGGGGAAGGCGCTGAAGCTTTCTTT. This chain connects TRBV3-1 to TRBJ1-1, with a weak D call TRBD1 (5 bases). Germline CDR1 is LGHDT and CDR2 is YNNKEL (reference sequence). Trimming took off 1 base at V and 6 bases at J, with 18 bases between the two ends. The CDR3 has 16 amino acids.

This clonotype appeared a few times. This chain links TRBV5-5 with TRBJ2-3; no definite D call. Germline CDR1 reads SGHKS; CDR2 reads YYEKEE (reference sequence). V lost 1 base and J 2 bases, leaving 8 bases between the germline ends. The length of the CDR3 is 14 residues. CDR3 protein: CASSLSGPTDTQYF. CDR3 coding DNA: TGTGCCAGCAGCTTGTCCGGACCCACAGATACGCAGTATTTT.

The chain joins TRBV5-1 to TRBJ1-3; D is uncertain. Trimming stripped 4 bases from V and 8 bases from J, with 10 bases between. CDR3 length: 12 amino acids. Germline V gene sequence: CDR1 SGHRS, CDR2 YFSETQ. Here the CDR3 reads CASSLNTDTIYF. In DNA, the CDR3 is TGCGCCAGCAGCCTGAACACGGACACCATATATTTT.

This clonotype came up once. A much larger clone sits a single nucleotide away, making a read error possible. V is TRBV11-2 and J is TRBJ1-1; no firm D call. CDR1 and CDR2 from the germline V gene are SGHAT and FQNNGV. This CDR3 comprises 14 residues. The ends were cut back, 1 base at V and 1 base at J, with 7 bases in the middle. This chain's CDR3 is CASSLVNRNTEAFF. In nucleotides, the CDR3 is TGTGCCAGCAGCTTAGTTAACAGGAACACTGAAGCTTTCTTT.

This clonotype has at least ten counts. This chain links TRBV7-2 with TRBJ2-7, with a tentative D call TRBD1 (5 bases). Germline CDR1 reads SGHTA; CDR2 reads FQGNSA. V dropped 3 bases and J dropped 0 bases, with 12 bases sitting between them. This CDR3 has 15 residues. In DNA form, the CDR3 reads TGTGCCAGCAGCTTTCAGTCAGGGAACTCCTACGAGCAGTACTTC. The encoded protein is CASSFQSGNSYEQYF. Based on the CDR3 plus reference TRBV7-2 and TRBJ2-7, the full variable domain is GAGVSQSPSNKVTEKGKDVELRCDPISGHTALYWYRQSLGQGLEFLIYFQGNSAPDKSGLPSDRFSAERTGGSVSTLTIQRTQQEDSAVYLCASSFQSGNSYEQYFGPGTRLTVT.

In its sample, this clonotype was seen many times. The chain combines TRBV20-1 with TRBJ1-1; D gene ambiguous. CDR3 length equals 13 residues. CDR1 and CDR2 (germline): DFQATT, SNEGSKA (reference sequence). The V end was cut by 5 bases, the J end by 1 base, with 11 bases between. The DNA of the CDR3 is TGCAGTGCTTACCGGGCGGAGAACACTGAAGCTTTCTTT. Translation: CSAYRAENTEAFF.

This clonotype was detected ten times or more. This chain connects TRBV6-2 or TRBV6-3 to TRBJ1-1; D unresolved. V lost 6 bases, J lost 1 base, and 6 bases lay in between. The CDR3 consists of 12 residues. Germline assignment: CDR1 MNHEY and CDR2 SVGEGT. CDR3 region: CASREKNTEAFF. As DNA, the CDR3 is TGTGCCAGCAGAGAGAAGAACACTGAAGCTTTCTTT.

This clonotype appeared many times. J is TRBJ2-1 and V is TRBV7-3; TRBD2 might be the D (6 bases). Between the trimmed V and J ends, which lost 2 bases and 10 bases, there was a span of 9 bases. CDR1 is SGHTA and CDR2 is FQGTGA in the germline V gene. This CDR3 spans 12 amino acids. DNA for the CDR3: TGTGCCAGCAGCTTAGGGGACTTAGAGCAGTTCTTC. Residues: CASSLGDLEQFF.

The sample holds many counts of this clonotype. This rearrangement joins TRBV6-6 to TRBJ2-5; 8 positions agree with TRBD1. Unmatched junction bases numbered 3, after V lost 4 bases and J lost 5 bases. This CDR3 has 13 amino acids. Germline loops: CDR1 MNHNY, CDR2 SVGAGI (reference sequence). DNA of the CDR3: TGTGCCAGCAGTTTGCAGGGGGCCGAGACCCAGTACTTC. Translating it yields CASSLQGAETQYF.

This clonotype has a count of ten or more. The V call is TRBV20-1, the J call TRBJ2-3, with TRBD2 matching over 12 bases. CDR1 is DFQATT, CDR2 SNEGSKA, per germline (reference sequence). This CDR3 is built from 18 residues. The ends lost 0 bases at V and 3 bases at J; junction bases unmatched: 10. The DNA for the CDR3 is TGCAGTGCTAGAGATACACTCGGGACTAGCGGGTTTACAGATACGCAGTATTTT. It is translated as CSARDTLGTSGFTDTQYF.